The 14 T cell receptor beta chains below all came from one sample that was sequenced in a study of T cell changes during pregnancy in multiple sclerosis. Method: immunoSEQ multiplex PCR; TCRdb's copy keeps in-frame clones and lacks some. The sample includes approximately 23,000 clones, 75% to 90% of them seen just once. The input for sequencing was CD8+ T cells from peripheral blood mononuclear cells, taken in the first trimester of pregnancy. The receptors derive from a female donor with multiple sclerosis, enrolled in a pregnancy study.

Only one count was recorded for this clone. This chain's CDR3 is CATSPGAGYNEQFF. Here the CDR3 DNA reads TGCGCCACCTCCCCCGGGGCGGGGTACAATGAGCAGTTCTTC. The V and J genes are TRBV4-1 and TRBJ2-1; perhaps TRBD2 as D (6 bases). The CDR3 sequence is 14 residues long. Germline V gives CDR1 MGHRA, CDR2 YSYEKL. The V end lost 10 bases, the J end lost 4 bases, and 17 bases lay between the germline ends.

The chain carries TRBV5-1 and TRBJ2-7, with 11 bases lining up with TRBD1. The CDR3 consists of 15 residues. The junction had 4 bases not matched to a gene; V was cut back by 0 bases and J by 5 bases. Germline V gene lookup returns CDR1 SGHRS and CDR2 YFSETQ. CDR3 nucleotide sequence: TGCGCCAGCAGCTTGGGGGACAGGGGGGGGGACGAGCAGTACTTC. Translated, it gives CASSLGDRGGDEQYF.

The chain recombines TRBV4-3 with TRBJ2-1, with 16 bases fitting TRBD2. The germline V gene encodes CDR1 LGHNA and CDR2 YSLEER. The trim removed 0 bases at V and 10 bases at J, leaving 6 bases unmatched. This CDR3 is 17 amino acids long. In nucleotides, the CDR3 is TGCGCCAGCAGCCAAGAGGGACTAGCGGGAGGGCCACGAGAGCAGTTCTTC. The encoded protein is CASSQEGLAGGPREQFF.

The gene calls are TRBV5-5 and TRBJ1-5, with D unclear. Per the germline V gene, CDR1 is SGHKS and CDR2 is YYEKEE (reference sequence). Trimming shortened V by 0 bases and J by 0 bases, and 7 bases separated the two germline ends. The CDR3 extends over 15 amino acids. CDR3 DNA sequence: TGTGCCAGCAGCTTGGGGCGGAATAGCAATCAGCCCCAGCATTTT. It is translated as CASSLGRNSNQPQHF.

This sequence joins TRBV19 and TRBJ2-7, with 9 nucleotides matching TRBD1. The V and J ends lost 4 bases and 0 bases, in that order; junction bases with no gene match: 7. The germline V gene encodes CDR1 LNHDA and CDR2 SQIVND (reference sequence). The CDR3 covers 16 residues. CDR3 protein: CASSSHRGLNSYEQYF. CDR3 nucleotide sequence: TGTGCCAGTAGTAGCCACAGGGGGCTGAACTCCTACGAGCAGTACTTC.

The V and J genes are TRBV7-6 and TRBJ2-7, with D possibly TRBD1 on 5 matching bases. CDR1 SGHVS and CDR2 FNYEAQ come from the germline V gene. The CDR3 is made up of 14 amino acids. V lost 0 bases and J 3 bases, leaving 9 bases between the germline ends. The CDR3 sequence: CASSLALGHYEQYF. The CDR3, as DNA: TGTGCCAGCAGCTTAGCGCTAGGACACTACGAGCAGTACTTC.

The rearrangement links TRBV4-2 to TRBJ2-5, with 12 nucleotides matching TRBD2. The CDR3 length is 15 residues. V lost 3 bases and J lost 4; bases outside the gene matches: 3. CDR1 LGHNA and CDR2 YNFKEQ come from the germline V gene. The CDR3 loop is CASSHLAGGPETQYF. The CDR3 coding sequence is TGTGCCAGCAGCCATCTAGCGGGAGGGCCAGAGACCCAGTACTTC.

This sequence joins TRBV27 and TRBJ1-5; TRBD1 might be the D (6 bases). The CDR3 has 15 amino acids. CDR1 and CDR2 from the germline V gene are MNHEY and SMNVEV (reference sequence). The ends were cut back, 0 bases at V and 4 bases at J, with 10 bases in the middle. CDR3 in amino acids: CASSLSGGGNQPQHF. The DNA of the CDR3 is TGTGCCAGCAGTTTATCAGGGGGAGGGAATCAGCCCCAGCATTTT.

The J gene is TRBJ2-5, the V gene TRBV9, with 11 bases identical to TRBD1. Germline trimming cut 3 bases from V and 9 bases from J; bases unmatched to any gene: 16. The germline gives CDR1 SGDLS, CDR2 YYNGEE. This CDR3 spans 17 amino acids. CDR3 DNA sequence: TGTGCCAGCAGCGGAAGGACAGGGGGCGCGCAATCCGAGGCCCAGTACTTC. Amino acid sequence: CASSGRTGGAQSEAQYF.

The CDR3 loop reads CASSSWKTGENEQFF. The CDR3 nucleotides read TGTGCCAGTAGTTCCTGGAAGACAGGGGAGAATGAGCAGTTCTTC. This chain uses TRBV19 with TRBJ2-1; 8 bases map to TRBD1. The junction had 10 bases not matched to a gene; V was cut back by 5 bases and J by 7 bases. Germline CDR1 and CDR2: LNHDA and SQIVND (reference sequence). The CDR3 runs to 15 residues. The variable domain in full, with the rest retrieved from reference TRBV19 and TRBJ2-1, is DGGITQSPKYLFRKEGQNVTLSCEQNLNHDAMYWYRQDPGQGLRLIYYSQIVNDFQKGDIAEGYSVSREKKESFPLTVTSAQKNPTAFYLCASSSWKTGENEQFFGPGTRLTVL.

The chain uses TRBV6-5 and TRBJ1-5, with a possible D match to TRBD1 (6 bases). The CDR3 loop spans 14 amino acids. V was clipped by 4 bases and J by 5 bases, with 12 bases between them. Germline V CDR1 and CDR2: MNHEY, SVGAGI. DNA of the CDR3: TGTGCCAGCAGTTTAAACACAGGGTATCAGCCCCAGCATTTT. The encoded protein is CASSLNTGYQPQHF.

The rearrangement links TRBV2 to TRBJ2-1, with 7 bases identical to TRBD1. The CDR3 spans 13 residues. Germline V lookup: CDR1 SNHLY, CDR2 FYNNEI. The V segment lost 5 bases and the J segment 8 bases; nucleotides outside the gene matches: 6. The CDR3, as DNA: TGTGCCAGCAGTTACAGGGGTGTGGATGAGCAGTTCTTC. Translated, it gives CASSYRGVDEQFF.

This chain links TRBV28 with TRBJ2-3, with 14 bases fitting TRBD2. The CDR3 length is 15 residues. Germline CDR1 MDHEN, CDR2 SYDVKM. The V and J ends lost 2 bases and 5 bases, in that order; junction bases with no gene match: 0. For the CDR3, the DNA is TGTGCCAGCAGTTTAGGGACTAGCGGGGGAGATACGCAGTATTTT. This gives the protein CASSLGTSGGDTQYF.

J is TRBJ2-7 and V is TRBV11-3; the D is unclear. V gave up 4 bases and J gave up 4 bases, with 5 bases separating them. The CDR3 extends over 11 amino acids. Germline CDR1 SGHNT, CDR2 YENEEA. The CDR3 DNA reads TGTGCCAGCAGCTCCTCGTACGAGCAGTACTTC. Translating it yields CASSSSYEQYF.